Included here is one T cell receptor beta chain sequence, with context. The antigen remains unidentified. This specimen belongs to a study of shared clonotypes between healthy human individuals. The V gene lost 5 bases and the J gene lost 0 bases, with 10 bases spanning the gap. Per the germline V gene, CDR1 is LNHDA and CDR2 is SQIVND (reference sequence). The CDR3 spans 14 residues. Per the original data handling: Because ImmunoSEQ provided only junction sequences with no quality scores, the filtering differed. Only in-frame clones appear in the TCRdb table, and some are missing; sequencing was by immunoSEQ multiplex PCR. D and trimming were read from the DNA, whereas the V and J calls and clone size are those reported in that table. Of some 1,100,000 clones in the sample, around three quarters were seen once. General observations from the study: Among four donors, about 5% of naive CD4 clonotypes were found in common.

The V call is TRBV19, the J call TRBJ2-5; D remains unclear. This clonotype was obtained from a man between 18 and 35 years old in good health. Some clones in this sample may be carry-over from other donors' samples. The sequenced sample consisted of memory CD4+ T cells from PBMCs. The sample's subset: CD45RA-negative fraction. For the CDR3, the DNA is TGTGCCAGTAGTTTCGGCAGAAACCAAGAGACCCAGTACTTC. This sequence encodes CASSFGRNQETQYF.